The 23 T cell receptor beta chains below all came from one sample that was sequenced in a study of cytomegalovirus exposure and HLA in healthy donors. With 60 Vbeta and 13 Jbeta primers, the PCR was carried out. TCRdb keeps only in-frame clones here, not all; method: immunoSEQ multiplex PCR. The data show some 42,000 clones, approximately 55% seen once. Sequencing was performed on PBMCs. These receptors were taken from a human donor in good health.

V is TRBV6-1 and J is TRBJ2-1; TRBD1 aligns across 7 bases. Per germline, CDR1 MNHNS and CDR2 SASEGT. V shed 4 bases, J shed 4 bases, and the junction held 13 bases outside the gene matches. The CDR3 is 17 amino acids. CDR3 DNA sequence: TGTGCCAGCAGTGCCTGGGACAGATTACTAGGGTACAATGAGCAGTTCTTC. This codes for CASSAWDRLLGYNEQFF.

The V and J genes are TRBV28 and TRBJ1-4; 9 nucleotides line up with TRBD1. From germline, CDR1 is MDHEN and CDR2 SYDVKM. Losses at the gene ends were 3 bases for V and 8 bases for J; bases not matched to a gene: 10. This CDR3 comprises 16 residues. In nucleotides, the CDR3 is TGTGCCAGCAGTTTTTCTCAGGGACAGGGAATCGAAAAACTGTTTTTT. This translates into CASSFSQGQGIEKLFF. The variable domain in full, with the rest retrieved from reference TRBV28 and TRBJ1-4, is DVKVTQSSRYLVKRTGEKVFLECVQDMDHENMFWYRQDPGLGLRLIYFSYDVKMKEKGDIPEGYSVSREKKERFSLILESASTNQTSMYLCASSFSQGQGIEKLFFGSGTQLSVL.

This clone is medium-sized in the sample. The gene calls are TRBV10-1 and TRBJ2-5, with 7 bases fitting TRBD2. Germline V lookup: CDR1 WNHNN, CDR2 SYGVQD (reference sequence). The CDR3 has 13 residues. Losses at the gene ends were 4 bases for V and 1 base for J; bases not matched to a gene: 0. The CDR3 DNA is TGCGCCAGCAGTGGGACTAGCCAAGAGACCCAGTACTTC. Its translation: CASSGTSQETQYF.

This clone has a handful of counts. CDR3 in amino acids: CASKAGTSAGNQPQHF. CDR3 DNA sequence: TGCGCCAGCAAGGCAGGGACATCCGCCGGTAATCAGCCCCAGCATTTT. The chain couples TRBV10-2 to TRBJ1-5; D may be TRBD1 (6 bases). The CDR3 contains 16 residues. CDR1 is WSHSY and CDR2 is SAAADI in the germline V gene. The V and J ends lost 7 bases and 4 bases respectively, with 20 bases between them.

The chain joins TRBV4-3 to TRBJ2-5, with a possible D match to TRBD2 (6 bases). The CDR3 has 17 residues. Germline loops: CDR1 LGHNA, CDR2 YSLEER. Trimming removed 1 base at V and 4 bases at J, with 19 bases between. CDR3 sequence reads: CASSQVAGGTFRETQYF. The CDR3 DNA reads TGCGCCAGCAGCCAAGTTGCCGGCGGGACCTTCCGAGAGACCCAGTACTTC.

The rearrangement uses TRBV5-1 and TRBJ2-7; TRBD2 matches at 8 bases. Germline CDR1 and CDR2: SGHRS and YFSETQ. The CDR3 is 16 residues long. The junction had 18 bases not matched to a gene; V was cut back by 4 bases and J by 9 bases. The CDR3 nucleotides read TGCGCCAGCAGCCCCCCCGGGAGCGGGAGCGCCGGGGGGCAGTACTTC. Its translation is CASSPPGSGSAGGQYF.

This clone was counted a few times. CDR3 loop: CASSQPRQGGEKLFF. The CDR3 DNA is TGTGCCAGCAGCCAACCGCGTCAGGGAGGCGAAAAACTGTTTTTT. This rearrangement joins TRBV4-2 to TRBJ1-4; possible D gene TRBD1, 5 bases. The CDR3 has 15 amino acids. V was cut by 2 bases and J by 8 bases, with 15 bases left in between. In germline, CDR1 is LGHNA, CDR2 YNFKEQ.

This clone was seen a few times. The J gene is TRBJ2-7, the V gene TRBV9; 7 bases align to TRBD1. This CDR3 is built from 14 residues. The V and J ends lost 4 bases and 5 bases, in that order; junction bases with no gene match: 9. The germline gives CDR1 SGDLS, CDR2 YYNGEE. The CDR3 DNA reads TGTGCCAGCAGCTCAGACAGGGATGTAGACGAGCAGTACTTC. Its translation: CASSSDRDVDEQYF.

The J gene is TRBJ2-2, the V gene TRBV7-2, with TRBD2 matching 7 bases. The CDR3 spans 15 residues. J was trimmed by 4 bases and V by 3 bases; bases with no gene match: 5. Germline V gene lookup returns CDR1 SGHTA and CDR2 FQGNSA. The CDR3 reads CASSFSAGSTGELFF. The CDR3 nucleotides are TGTGCCAGCAGCTTCTCAGCGGGGAGCACCGGGGAGCTGTTTTTT. Full variable domain (rest looked up from reference TRBV7-2 and TRBJ2-2): GAGVSQSPSNKVTEKGKDVELRCDPISGHTALYWYRQSLGQGLEFLIYFQGNSAPDKSGLPSDRFSAERTGGSVSTLTIQRTQQEDSAVYLCASSFSAGSTGELFFGEGSRLTVL.

This clone was found a few times. The gene calls are TRBV27 and TRBJ2-3; D perhaps matches TRBD2 (5 bases). V lost 2 bases and J 0 bases, leaving 12 bases between the germline ends. This CDR3 is 16 amino acids long. Germline loops: CDR1 MNHEY, CDR2 SMNVEV (reference sequence). CDR3: CASSLKAVPSTDTQYF. The CDR3 region has the DNA TGTGCCAGCAGTTTAAAAGCGGTTCCTAGCACAGATACGCAGTATTTT.

There are a few counts of this clone. CDR3 DNA: TGCAGCGTCGAGAACAGGGGGCTGCGAAACACCGGGGAGCTGTTTTTT. Amino acid sequence: CSVENRGLRNTGELFF. The genes are TRBV29-1 and TRBJ2-2, with TRBD1 identical over 9 bases. The J segment lost 2 bases and the V segment lost 6 bases, leaving 10 bases of the junction unmatched. The CDR3 totals 16 residues. Germline lookup yields CDR1 SQVTM and CDR2 ANQGSEA.

The chain joins TRBV6-5 to TRBJ1-1; no definite D call. CDR1 and CDR2 (germline): MNHEY, SVGAGI. V was pared by 0 bases and J by 5 bases, with 10 bases between. The CDR3 extends over 14 amino acids. CDR3 sequence reads: CASSYSAGKTEAFF. CDR3 bases: TGTGCCAGCAGTTACTCGGCGGGGAAGACTGAAGCTTTCTTT.

The chain combines TRBV29-1 with TRBJ2-5; possibly TRBD1 for D (8 bases). The tail of the sequence fits TRBJ2-7 better, so the J call may be wrong. CDR3 length: 15 residues. Germline V CDR1 and CDR2: SQVTM, ANQGSEA. The CDR3 sequence is CSVATGTGGRNEQYF. CDR3 nucleotide sequence: TGCAGCGTTGCGACCGGGACAGGCGGGAGAAACGAGCAGTACTTC.

The chain employs TRBV12-2 and TRBJ2-1; whether TRBD2, the table's D call, matches the DNA was not checked. TRBV12-2 is classified as a pseudogene. The CDR3 extends over 19 amino acids. This CDR3 is CASRFHPEYTSGVYNEQFF. CDR3 DNA sequence: TGTGCAAGTCGCTTCCACCCCGAGTACACTAGCGGGGTCTACAATGAGCAGTTCTTC.

J is TRBJ2-3 and V is TRBV7-6; 12 positions match TRBD2. V lost 5 bases to trimming and J lost 0 bases; unmatched junction nucleotides: 9. Germline-derived CDR1 and CDR2 are SGHVS and FNYEAQ. CDR3 length: 18 amino acids. The CDR3 is CASSPGLAGLISTDTQYF. The DNA for the CDR3 is TGTGCCAGCAGCCCGGGACTAGCGGGCCTGATTAGCACAGATACGCAGTATTTT. Variable domain in full (rest from reference TRBV7-6 and TRBJ2-3): GAGVSQSPRYKVTKRGQDVALRCDPISGHVSLYWYRQALGQGPEFLTYFNYEAQQDKSGLPNDRFSAERPEGSISTLTIQRTEQRDSAMYRCASSPGLAGLISTDTQYFGPGTRLTVL.

This chain joins TRBV7-3 and TRBJ2-1; 9 positions match TRBD2. The trim removed 1 base at V and 8 bases at J, leaving 6 bases unmatched. Looked up from germline, CDR1 is SGHTA and CDR2 is FQGTGA. The CDR3 is 15 amino acids. The CDR3 coding sequence is TGTGCCAGCAGCTTAAGGCGGGAGGGGTCGCATGAGCAGTTCTTC. Translation: CASSLRREGSHEQFF.

This clone was detected a few times. The chain has TRBV15 and TRBJ1-6; perhaps TRBD1 as D (6 bases). V was cut by 8 bases and J by 8 bases, with 22 bases left in between. The germline CDR1 and CDR2 sequences are LNHNV and YYDKDF (reference sequence). This CDR3 comprises 16 residues. CDR3 in amino acids: CATSQGLARVDSPLHF. CDR3 DNA sequence: TGTGCCACCTCTCAGGGGCTAGCTAGAGTGGATTCACCCCTCCACTTT.

The V and J genes are TRBV14 and TRBJ2-3; TRBD2 might be the D (6 bases). Germline V lookup: CDR1 SGHDN, CDR2 FVKESK. V gave up 2 bases and J gave up 1 base, with 10 bases separating them. The CDR3 is made up of 15 amino acids. The CDR3 DNA is TGTGCCAGCAGCCAAAATTGGGGGGGCACAGATACGCAGTATTTT. It is translated as CASSQNWGGTDTQYF.

The rearrangement links TRBV2 to TRBJ2-7, with no clear D. CDR3 length: 11 residues. V was pared by 5 bases and J by 4 bases, with 6 bases between. Germline lookup yields CDR1 SNHLY and CDR2 FYNNEI. CDR3 DNA: TGTGCCAGCAGTCTTTCTTACGAGCAGTACTTC. It is translated as CASSLSYEQYF.

The chain recombines TRBV19 with TRBJ2-7; 7 bases agree with TRBD2. Losses at the gene ends were 4 bases for V and 4 bases for J; bases not matched to a gene: 13. The CDR3 has 16 amino acids. In germline, CDR1 is LNHDA, CDR2 SQIVND (reference sequence). The CDR3 nucleotides read TGTGCCAGTAGTAACCTAGCGGCAGGAGGACCTTACGAGCAGTACTTC. This sequence encodes CASSNLAAGGPYEQYF.

This chain uses TRBV7-9 with TRBJ2-2; TRBD2 might be the D (6 bases). The CDR3 totals 17 residues. Trimming took off 1 base at V and 0 bases at J, with 12 bases between the two ends. Germline CDR1 reads SEHNR; CDR2 reads FQNEAQ (reference sequence). The CDR3 DNA is TGTGCCAGCAGCTTAGGGCAGGGAGGCGCGAACACCGGGGAGCTGTTTTTT. Protein product: CASSLGQGGANTGELFF.

The gene calls are TRBV5-1 and TRBJ1-2, with 8 bases lining up with TRBD1. CDR1 SGHRS and CDR2 YFSETQ come from the germline V gene. Losses at the gene ends were 3 bases for V and 5 bases for J; bases not matched to a gene: 3. The CDR3 runs 13 residues. In DNA, the CDR3 is TGCGCCAGCAGCTCGGACAGGGCTTATGGCTACACCTTC. Amino acid sequence: CASSSDRAYGYTF.

This clone was counted only a few times. The J gene is TRBJ1-6, the V gene TRBV6-6; D might be TRBD1 (6 bases). CDR1 and CDR2 from the germline V gene are MNHNY and SVGAGI (reference sequence). Trimming shortened V by 5 bases and J by 10 bases, and 12 bases separated the two germline ends. This CDR3 spans 13 amino acids. This chain's CDR3 is CASSTGYWSPLHF. As DNA, the CDR3 is TGTGCCAGCAGTACAGGGTACTGGTCACCCCTCCACTTT.